Each of the 26 T cell receptor beta chains below was sequenced from the same sample in a study of T-cell memory formation after mild COVID-19. TCRdb used MiXCR to reprocess the 5' RACE reads, holding one entry per CDR3 protein. The sample has about 540,000 distinct CDR3 sequences, roughly 21% seen once. The sample taken for sequencing was PBMCs or a T cell subset sorted from them (not recorded which). Every receptor here comes from an adult woman who had mild COVID-19 (a few samples of this study predate the infection). Cell type and time point are not known.

This rearrangement joins TRBV20-1 to TRBJ2-3; D uncertain. V dropped 3 bases and J dropped 2 bases, with 12 bases sitting between them. The CDR3 loop spans 14 amino acids. Germline values: CDR1 DFQATT, CDR2 SNEGSKA (reference sequence). CDR3 sequence (DNA): TGCAGTGCTAGCTCTGGGCTAAACACAGATACGCAGTATTTT. Its protein product is CSASSGLNTDTQYF.

This clonotype was counted a few times. This chain uses TRBV7-9 with TRBJ2-1, with D possibly being TRBD2 (6 bases). CDR3 length: 15 residues. The V gene lost 3 bases and the J gene lost 5 bases, with 14 bases spanning the gap. Germline lookup yields CDR1 SEHNR and CDR2 FQNEAQ (reference sequence). CDR3 sequence: CASSFQAGLDNEQFF. The CDR3 bases are TGTGCCAGCAGCTTCCAGGCGGGGTTGGACAATGAGCAGTTCTTC.

This chain uses TRBV5-1 with TRBJ1-1; no clear D gene. The V gene lost 0 bases and the J gene lost 0 bases, with 9 bases spanning the gap. The CDR3 has 15 residues. Germline assignment: CDR1 SGHRS and CDR2 YFSETQ. This CDR3 reads CASSLDVRLNTEAFF. DNA of the CDR3: TGCGCCAGCAGCTTGGATGTCAGATTGAACACTGAAGCTTTCTTT.

The chain employs TRBV18 and TRBJ2-7, with TRBD2 matching 16 bases. Per germline, CDR1 KGHSH and CDR2 LQKENI. V gave up 3 bases and J gave up 5 bases; unmatched junction bases: 4. CDR3 length: 16 amino acids. This chain's CDR3 is CASSPQGLAGGNEQYF. CDR3 DNA: TGTGCCAGCTCACCCCAGGGACTAGCGGGAGGGAACGAGCAGTACTTC.

J is TRBJ2-2 and V is TRBV7-2; TRBD2 matches at 11 bases. V was clipped by 2 bases and J by 6 bases; unmatched bases: 5. The CDR3 covers 16 residues. Germline V gene lookup returns CDR1 SGHTA and CDR2 FQGNSA. This CDR3 reads CASSLTLAGGAGELFF. The DNA of the CDR3 is TGTGCCAGCAGCTTAACTCTAGCGGGAGGCGCCGGGGAGCTGTTTTTT. The full variable domain, in which reference TRBV7-2 and TRBJ2-2 provide the parts outside the CDR3, is GAGVSQSPSNKVTEKGKDVELRCDPISGHTALYWYRQSLGQGLEFLIYFQGNSAPDKSGLPSDRFSAERTGGSVSTLTIQRTQQEDSAVYLCASSLTLAGGAGELFFGEGSRLTVL.

The chain couples TRBV11-2 to TRBJ2-1, with 7 bases aligning to TRBD2. The CDR3 is 15 amino acids. V lost 7 bases to trimming and J lost 6 bases; unmatched junction nucleotides: 12. Germline CDR1 reads SGHAT; CDR2 reads FQNNGV. As DNA, the CDR3 is TGTGCCAGCACCCACCGGCCAACGGGGGGCAATGAGCAGTTCTTC. Encoded protein: CASTHRPTGGNEQFF.

This clonotype occurred a few times. The chain couples TRBV5-1 to TRBJ2-7; 7 nucleotides line up with TRBD1. The germline CDR1 and CDR2 sequences are SGHRS and YFSETQ. This CDR3 spans 15 amino acids. Trimming took 4 bases from V and 2 from J; bases not matched to a gene: 9. In DNA form, the CDR3 reads TGCGCCAGCAGCACTGCACAGGGGCCGACCTACGAGCAGTACTTC. Protein product: CASSTAQGPTYEQYF.

The J gene is TRBJ1-1, the V gene TRBV4-1; 7 bases align to TRBD1. CDR3 size: 16 residues. V trimming: 2 bases; J trimming: 1 base; junction bases outside the gene matches: 7. CDR1 and CDR2 (germline): MGHRA, YSYEKL. The CDR3 spells CASSQPTGLTNTEAFF. The CDR3 coding sequence is TGCGCCAGCAGCCAACCGACAGGGTTAACGAACACTGAAGCTTTCTTT.

This clonotype was counted a few times. The chain has TRBV24-1 and TRBJ2-5; D is possibly TRBD2 (6 bases). CDR1 is KGHDR and CDR2 is SFDVKD in the germline V gene. The CDR3 length is 15 residues. The V end was cut by 6 bases, the J end by 2 bases, with 15 bases between. The CDR3 spells CATSPPGTAQETQYF. As DNA, the CDR3 is TGTGCCACCAGTCCGCCCGGGACTGCGCAAGAGACCCAGTACTTC.

This clonotype occurred a few times. The rearrangement links TRBV15 to TRBJ2-1; no clear D gene. V was cut by 0 bases and J by 11 bases, with 8 bases left in between. Germline-derived CDR1 and CDR2 are LNHNV and YYDKDF (reference sequence). This CDR3 region has 12 residues. CDR3 sequence (DNA): TGTGCCACCAGCAGAGATGTGTCCAAGCAGTTCTTC. Protein sequence: CATSRDVSKQFF.

This clonotype was seen only a few times. The chain uses TRBV5-1 and TRBJ2-3, with 8 nucleotides matching TRBD1. The CDR3 extends over 14 amino acids. The ends lost 6 bases at V and 4 bases at J; junction bases unmatched: 7. CDR1 and CDR2 (germline): SGHRS, YFSETQ. DNA for the CDR3: TGCGCCAGCACGCGGACAGGGCGTGCAGATACGCAGTATTTT. It yields the protein CASTRTGRADTQYF.

The chain recombines TRBV29-1 with TRBJ2-7; D is uncertain. The CDR3 runs 14 residues. Looked up from germline, CDR1 is SQVTM and CDR2 is ANQGSEA. V was trimmed by 1 base and J by 3 bases, leaving 13 bases between them. This chain's CDR3 is CSVEVYDTNYEQYF. The CDR3 nucleotides are TGCAGCGTTGAAGTATATGACACCAACTACGAGCAGTACTTC.

This clonotype was counted a few times. The CDR3 sequence is CATSDSTRREKLFF. The CDR3 DNA reads as TGTGCCACCAGTGATTCGACCCGGAGGGAAAAACTGTTTTTT. This chain joins TRBV24-1 and TRBJ1-4, with D uncertain. Looked up from germline, CDR1 is KGHDR and CDR2 is SFDVKD. The CDR3 covers 14 residues. The V and J ends lost 2 bases and 8 bases respectively, with 11 bases between them.

In its sample, this clonotype was seen a few times. This rearrangement joins TRBV7-2 to TRBJ1-5, with D unclear. Germline V CDR1 and CDR2: SGHTA, FQGNSA. Trimming removed 5 bases from V and 7 bases from J, with 15 bases in between. The CDR3 is 14 amino acids. CDR3 loop: CASSPQGLGQPQHF. The CDR3 region has the DNA TGTGCCAGCAGCCCCCAAGGCCTGGGGCAGCCCCAGCATTTT.

The chain links TRBV24-1 to TRBJ2-1; D possibly corresponds to TRBD2 (6 bases). Trimming removed 3 bases at V and 0 bases at J, with 11 bases between. Germline V gives CDR1 KGHDR, CDR2 SFDVKD. The length of the CDR3 is 16 residues. Here the CDR3 reads CATSDVEGRSYNEQFF. The CDR3 DNA reads as TGTGCCACCAGTGATGTGGAGGGTCGCTCCTACAATGAGCAGTTCTTC.

This clonotype has just a few counts. The V gene is TRBV5-1, the J gene TRBJ2-1, with 12 bases matching TRBD1. After removal of 0 bases from V and 7 bases from J, the junction contained 5 bases not matched to a gene. This CDR3 comprises 16 residues. Germline V gives CDR1 SGHRS, CDR2 YFSETQ. CDR3 DNA: TGCGCCAGCAGCTTGGCCCCGGGACAGGGGGCGAATGAGCAGTTCTTC. Translated, it gives CASSLAPGQGANEQFF.

This clonotype was observed a handful of times. This chain connects TRBV7-9 to TRBJ2-7; TRBD1 might be the D (6 bases). The length of the CDR3 is 15 residues. The V and J ends lost 1 base and 2 bases respectively, with 12 bases between them. From germline, CDR1 is SEHNR and CDR2 FQNEAQ (reference sequence). This CDR3 is CASSLVQGVPYEQYF. The CDR3 DNA reads as TGTGCCAGCAGCTTAGTACAGGGTGTTCCCTACGAGCAGTACTTC.

The gene calls are TRBV12-3 or TRBV12-4 and TRBJ2-2; D call uncertain. CDR3 length: 16 residues. Deletions cut 1 base from V and 5 bases from J, with 14 bases between. CDR3 bases: TGTGCCAGCAGTTTAGATCCCGTCACGAGTACCGGGGAGCTGTTTTTT. Amino acids: CASSLDPVTSTGELFF.

The chain combines TRBV7-8 with TRBJ2-7; perhaps TRBD1 as D (7 bases). The CDR3 loop spans 15 amino acids. Trimming pared 5 bases from V and 0 bases from J, leaving 14 bases between. Germline loops: CDR1 SGHVS, CDR2 FQNEAQ. The CDR3 DNA reads TGTGCCAGCAGCCCGGGACAGACTAGCTCCTACGAGCAGTACTTC. Protein: CASSPGQTSSYEQYF.

The CDR3 DNA sequence: TGCAGCGTTGAAGATCTTCCAGGCCCAAACACTGAAGCTTTCTTT. Protein sequence: CSVEDLPGPNTEAFF. The V call is TRBV29-1, the J call TRBJ1-1; D call uncertain. The CDR3 is 15 amino acids. The germline V gene has CDR1 SQVTM and CDR2 ANQGSEA. V was cut by 0 bases and J by 2 bases, with 13 bases left in between.

The J gene is TRBJ1-2, the V gene TRBV5-4; 7 nucleotides line up with TRBD1. The CDR3 loop spans 15 amino acids. The V and J ends lost 4 bases and 4 bases, in that order; junction bases with no gene match: 10. Looked up from germline, CDR1 is SGHNT and CDR2 is YYREEE (reference sequence). The CDR3 protein is CASSLRDRLSYGYTF. The CDR3 DNA follows: TGTGCCAGCAGCCTCCGGGACAGACTCTCCTATGGCTACACCTTC.

This clonotype was seen only a few times. The CDR3, as DNA: TGTGCAAGTCGCTTATTAGCGGGAGGAATCTCCTACGAGCAGTACTTC. It is translated as CASRLLAGGISYEQYF. The chain recombines TRBV12-2 with TRBJ2-7; the table gives TRBD2 as D, unverified against the DNA. TRBV12-2 constitutes a pseudogene. This CDR3 spans 16 amino acids.

This chain uses TRBV5-6 with TRBJ1-1; D is unclear. The length of the CDR3 is 13 residues. V lost 1 base to trimming and J lost 6 bases, with 10 bases between them. Germline V lookup: CDR1 SGHDT, CDR2 YYEEEE. This CDR3 reads CASSLSPEPEAFF. The CDR3 coding sequence is TGTGCCAGCAGCTTGAGCCCGGAGCCTGAAGCTTTCTTT.

This chain connects TRBV20-1 to TRBJ2-3, with 10 bases matching TRBD2. The CDR3 totals 14 residues. The V segment lost 6 bases and the J segment 5 bases; nucleotides outside the gene matches: 8. CDR1 DFQATT and CDR2 SNEGSKA come from the germline V gene (reference sequence). The CDR3 nucleotides read TGCAGTGCCCAGCGGGGGGGCCGCGGAGATACGCAGTATTTT. Translated, it gives CSAQRGGRGDTQYF.

This clonotype appeared many times. The CDR3 DNA reads TGTGCCAGCAGCCAAGGGACTAGCGCAGATACGCAGTATTTT. Translated, it gives CASSQGTSADTQYF. This chain connects TRBV4-2 to TRBJ2-3; 9 positions agree with TRBD2. This CDR3 is 14 amino acids long. Germline V gene data show CDR1 as LGHNA and CDR2 as YNFKEQ. The trim removed 1 base at V and 4 bases at J, leaving 0 bases unmatched.

This sequence joins TRBV12-3 or TRBV12-4 and TRBJ1-1; TRBD1 matches at 9 bases. The CDR3 sequence is 16 residues long. V dropped 6 bases and J dropped 3; count of bases not matched to a gene: 11. This CDR3 reads CASSIHRGPVDTEAFF. The CDR3 nucleotides read TGTGCCAGCAGCATACACAGGGGGCCTGTGGACACTGAAGCTTTCTTT.